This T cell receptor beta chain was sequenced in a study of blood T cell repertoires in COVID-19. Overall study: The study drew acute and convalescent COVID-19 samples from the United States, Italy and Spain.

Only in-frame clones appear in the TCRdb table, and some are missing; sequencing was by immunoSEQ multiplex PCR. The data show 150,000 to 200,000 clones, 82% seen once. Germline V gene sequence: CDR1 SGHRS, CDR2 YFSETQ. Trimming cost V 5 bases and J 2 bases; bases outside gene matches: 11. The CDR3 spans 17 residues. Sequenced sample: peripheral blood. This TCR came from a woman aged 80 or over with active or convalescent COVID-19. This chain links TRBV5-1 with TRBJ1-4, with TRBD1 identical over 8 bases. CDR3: CASSNGQGSSTNEKLFF. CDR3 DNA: TGCGCCAGCAGTAATGGACAGGGTTCTTCCACTAATGAAAAACTGTTTTTT.